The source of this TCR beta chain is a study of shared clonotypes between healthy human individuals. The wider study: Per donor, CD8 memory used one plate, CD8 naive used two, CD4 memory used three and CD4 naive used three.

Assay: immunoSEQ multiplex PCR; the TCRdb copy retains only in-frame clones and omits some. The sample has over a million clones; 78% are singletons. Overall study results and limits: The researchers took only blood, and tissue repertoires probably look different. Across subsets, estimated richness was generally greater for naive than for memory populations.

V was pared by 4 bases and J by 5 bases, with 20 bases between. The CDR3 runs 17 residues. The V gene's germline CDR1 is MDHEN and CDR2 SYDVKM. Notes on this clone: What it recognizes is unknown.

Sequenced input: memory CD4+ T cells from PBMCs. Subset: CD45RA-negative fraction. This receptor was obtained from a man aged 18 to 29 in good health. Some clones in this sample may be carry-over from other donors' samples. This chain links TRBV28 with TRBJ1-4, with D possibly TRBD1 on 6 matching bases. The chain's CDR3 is CASSSSLDRRRNEKLFF. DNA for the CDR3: TGTGCCAGCAGTTCCTCTCTAGACAGGCGGAGAAATGAAAAACTGTTTTTT.